One sample yielded the 23 T cell receptor beta chains listed below, sequenced in a study of human T cells and chemical hapten exposure. TCRdb reprocessed the RACE reads with MiXCR, giving one entry per CDR3 protein. The sample contains some 65,000 distinct CDR3 sequences, approximately 6.5% of which appear only once. The time point: healthy volunteer bleed at 6 weeks. Total RNA extraction was carried out from unfractionated whole blood. What was sequenced was whole blood. The receptors were sampled from a female donor in good health. Some clones in this sample may be carry-over from other donors' samples.

This clonotype was seen a few times. This chain uses TRBV24-1 with TRBJ2-3; 7 positions agree with TRBD2. The CDR3 extends over 14 amino acids. Germline CDR1 is KGHDR and CDR2 is SFDVKD. V trimming: 9 bases; J trimming: 0 bases; junction bases outside the gene matches: 5. The CDR3 nucleotides are TGTGCCACCGGGACTACAACTAGCACAGATACGCAGTATTTT. Amino acids: CATGTTTSTDTQYF.

This sequence joins TRBV11-2 and TRBJ2-7; D perhaps matches TRBD1 (5 bases). The CDR3 runs to 14 residues. Germline values: CDR1 SGHAT, CDR2 FQNNGV. V lost 4 bases, J lost 3 bases, and 13 bases lay in between. This CDR3 is CASSSVKTGYEQYF. DNA for the CDR3: TGTGCCAGCAGCTCTGTAAAAACAGGCTACGAGCAGTACTTC. Filled out from reference TRBV11-2 and TRBJ2-7, the complete variable domain reads EAGVAQSPRYKIIEKRQSVAFWCNPISGHATLYWYQQILGQGPKLLIQFQNNGVVDDSQLPKDRFSAERLKGVDSTLKIQPAKLEDSAVYLCASSSVKTGYEQYFGPGTRLTVT.

V and J are TRBV19 and TRBJ2-6; D may correspond to TRBD1 or TRBD2 (5 bases each). CDR3 length: 17 amino acids. V lost 4 bases and J lost 0, with 13 bases in between. Germline V CDR1 and CDR2: LNHDA, SQIVND (reference sequence). The CDR3 sequence is CASSTTGTNSGANVLTF. The DNA of the CDR3 is TGTGCCAGTAGTACTACCGGGACGAACTCTGGGGCCAACGTCCTGACTTTC.

In this sample, this clonotype turned up many times. This chain connects TRBV20-1 to TRBJ2-5; D remains unclear. With 2 bases removed from V and 5 bases from J, the gap between germline ends came to 3 bases. CDR3 length: 10 amino acids. From germline, CDR1 is DFQATT and CDR2 SNEGSKA (reference sequence). The CDR3 is CSARRETQYF. The DNA of the CDR3 is TGCAGTGCTAGACGGGAGACCCAGTACTTC.

The table lists this clonotype with many counts. The rearrangement joins TRBV6-6 to TRBJ2-3; D not certain. The germline V gene has CDR1 MNHNY and CDR2 SVGAGI (reference sequence). There are 13 residues in the CDR3. Trimming stripped 6 bases from V and 3 bases from J, with 10 bases between. In nucleotides, the CDR3 is TGTGCCAGCAGCCGCGCTGAAACAGATACGCAGTATTTT. Protein product: CASSRAETDTQYF.

This clonotype came up a few times. The chain recombines TRBV6-5 with TRBJ2-7; D ambiguous. The V end lost 0 bases, the J end lost 3 bases, and 6 bases lay between the germline ends. Germline V gene sequence: CDR1 MNHEY, CDR2 SVGAGI. The CDR3 contains 13 residues. CDR3 in DNA: TGTGCCAGCAGTTACTCTCCCAGCTACGAGCAGTACTTC. It yields the protein CASSYSPSYEQYF.

The J gene is TRBJ1-1, the V gene TRBV20-1; unclear D gene. Trimming left V 0 bases short and J 2 bases short, with 13 bases between. The CDR3 runs to 15 residues. Germline V gene sequence: CDR1 DFQATT, CDR2 SNEGSKA (reference sequence). The CDR3 protein is CSARDRAGQNTEAFF. CDR3 DNA sequence: TGCAGTGCTAGAGATCGGGCAGGTCAAAACACTGAAGCTTTCTTT.

The chain has TRBV19 and TRBJ1-5; D ambiguous. The CDR3 is 13 amino acids. The germline gives CDR1 LNHDA, CDR2 SQIVND (reference sequence). Between the trimmed V and J ends, which lost 3 bases and 3 bases, there was a span of 6 bases. The CDR3 reads CASSIQINQPQHF. CDR3 bases: TGTGCCAGTAGTATTCAAATCAATCAGCCCCAGCATTTT. The entire variable domain, with the rest obtained from reference TRBV19 and TRBJ1-5, is as follows: DGGITQSPKYLFRKEGQNVTLSCEQNLNHDAMYWYRQDPGQGLRLIYYSQIVNDFQKGDIAEGYSVSREKKESFPLTVTSAQKNPTAFYLCASSIQINQPQHFGDGTRLSIL.

This clonotype appeared many times. This chain joins TRBV12-3 or TRBV12-4 and TRBJ2-7; 14 bases align to TRBD2. This CDR3 region has 16 residues. V lost 4 bases, J lost 4 bases, and 6 bases stayed unmatched. The chain's CDR3 is CASSSGTSGSRYEQYF. CDR3 in DNA: TGTGCCAGCAGTTCCGGGACTAGCGGGAGTAGATACGAGCAGTACTTC.

This chain joins TRBV19 and TRBJ2-6; 7 bases map to TRBD1. The trim removed 3 bases at V and 2 bases at J, leaving 4 bases unmatched. CDR1 LNHDA and CDR2 SQIVND come from the germline V gene (reference sequence). The CDR3 contains 16 residues. The CDR3 nucleotides are TGTGCCAGTAGTATTGGGACAGTAGCTGGGGCCAACGTCCTGACTTTC. Protein sequence: CASSIGTVAGANVLTF.

A word on this clonotype: This sequence may be a read error, since a much larger clone differs from it by one base. The chain carries TRBV25-1 and TRBJ2-1; TRBD2 aligns across 13 bases. Germline values: CDR1 MGHDK, CDR2 SYGVNS. The CDR3 is 15 amino acids. CDR3 sequence (DNA): TGTGTCAGCAGCCTACTAGCGGGAGGGTCTGGTGAGCAGTTCTTC. Its protein is CVSSLLAGGSGEQFF. Combining the CDR3 with reference TRBV25-1 and TRBJ2-1 gives the whole variable domain EADIYQTPRYLVIGTGKKITLECSQTMGHDKMYWYQQDPGMELHLIHYSYGVNSTEKGDLSSESTVSRIRTEHFPLTLESARPSHTSQYLCVSSLLAGGSGEQFFGPGTRLTVL.

In its sample, this clonotype was seen many times. The chain joins TRBV12-3 or TRBV12-4 to TRBJ1-5, with 11 nucleotides matching TRBD1. V was clipped by 6 bases and J by 6 bases; unmatched bases: 10. There are 16 residues in the CDR3. The CDR3 reads CASSLSGTGGIQPQHF. Here the CDR3 DNA reads TGTGCCAGCAGCCTTTCAGGGACAGGGGGAATTCAGCCCCAGCATTTT.

The CDR3 region is CASSSPGLLPYEQYF. The CDR3 nucleotides read TGTGCCAGCAGCTCCCCGGGACTCCTTCCCTACGAGCAGTACTTC. The genes are TRBV28 and TRBJ2-7; weak D call: TRBD2 (6 bases). Germline V gene data show CDR1 as MDHEN and CDR2 as SYDVKM. Trimming left V 6 bases short and J 2 bases short, with 17 bases between. This CDR3 has 15 residues.

This clonotype was seen at least ten times. The chain recombines TRBV7-2 with TRBJ2-1, with TRBD2 identical over 10 bases. V lost 1 base and J lost 9; bases outside the gene matches: 6. In germline, CDR1 is SGHTA, CDR2 FQGNSA. There are 15 residues in the CDR3. CDR3 protein: CASSLGLAGEGEQFF. Written as DNA, the CDR3 is TGTGCCAGCAGCTTAGGCCTAGCGGGAGAGGGTGAGCAGTTCTTC. Based on the CDR3 plus reference TRBV7-2 and TRBJ2-1, the full variable domain is GAGVSQSPSNKVTEKGKDVELRCDPISGHTALYWYRQSLGQGLEFLIYFQGNSAPDKSGLPSDRFSAERTGGSVSTLTIQRTQQEDSAVYLCASSLGLAGEGEQFFGPGTRLTVL.

This clonotype occurred a few times. This sequence joins TRBV5-5 and TRBJ2-7, with no clear D. The CDR3 is made up of 15 amino acids. Trimming took 3 bases from V and 1 from J, leaving 14 bases between them. CDR1 SGHKS and CDR2 YYEKEE come from the germline V gene (reference sequence). The chain's CDR3 is CASSSGPDQSYEQYF. CDR3 nucleotides: TGTGCCAGCAGCTCCGGGCCAGACCAGTCCTACGAGCAGTACTTC.

This clonotype showed up many times. V usage is TRBV11-2 and J usage is TRBJ2-1, with D uncertain. Germline CDR1 and CDR2: SGHAT and FQNNGV. CDR3 length: 13 residues. Trimming took 0 bases from V and 5 from J, leaving 5 bases between them. The CDR3: CASSLELNNEQFF. CDR3 sequence (DNA): TGTGCCAGCAGCTTAGAGTTGAACAATGAGCAGTTCTTC.

The chain uses TRBV7-9 and TRBJ2-7; D remains ambiguous. Trimming stripped 6 bases from V and 4 bases from J, with 10 bases between. The CDR3 spans 12 residues. Germline lookup yields CDR1 SEHNR and CDR2 FQNEAQ (reference sequence). The CDR3 loop is CASSFVEYEQYF. DNA for the CDR3: TGTGCCAGCAGTTTTGTGGAGTACGAGCAGTACTTC.

The table lists this clonotype with many counts. The chain links TRBV29-1 to TRBJ2-2; no clear D. CDR3 length equals 15 residues. Germline CDR1 and CDR2: SQVTM and ANQGSEA. Deletions cut 0 bases from V and 4 bases from J, with 12 bases between. Here the CDR3 reads CSVEDTTRGTGELFF. The CDR3 bases are TGCAGCGTTGAAGATACAACACGTGGCACCGGGGAGCTGTTTTTT.

This clonotype was seen many times. This chain connects TRBV7-3 to TRBJ1-1; unclear D gene. The CDR3 sequence is 13 residues long. Germline V lookup: CDR1 SGHTA, CDR2 FQGTGA. V shed 5 bases and J shed 1 base, with 8 bases lying between them. The DNA of the CDR3 is TGTGCCAGCAGCGCGGACGGGAACACTGAAGCTTTCTTT. Translation gives CASSADGNTEAFF.

This clonotype showed up just a few times. The V call is TRBV28, the J call TRBJ2-3; 7 bases line up with TRBD2. CDR3 length: 14 residues. The ends lost 5 bases at V and 7 bases at J; junction bases unmatched: 9. Germline CDR1 and CDR2: MDHEN and SYDVKM. CDR3 sequence (DNA): TGTGCCAGCAGTGTGGAGCGGGAAGATAATACGCAGTATTTT. Its translation is CASSVEREDNTQYF.

The gene calls are TRBV5-1 and TRBJ2-6; no definite D call. The CDR3 has 17 residues. The germline V gene encodes CDR1 SGHRS and CDR2 YFSETQ. Trimming left V 6 bases short and J 1 base short, with 17 bases between. The CDR3 nucleotides read TGCGCCAGCACCCCCCAATGGGAAATTTCTGGGGCCAACGTCCTGACTTTC. Translating gives CASTPQWEISGANVLTF.

For this clonotype: This may be a read error, as it is one base from a much larger clone. This chain links TRBV5-8 with TRBJ2-3; D call uncertain. V lost 2 bases, J lost 2 bases, and 9 bases lay in between. The CDR3 runs 14 residues. Germline V gene sequence: CDR1 SGHTS, CDR2 YDEGEE. The CDR3 coding sequence is TGTGCCAGCAGCTTCGCCGTTACCACAGATACGCAGTATTTT. Residues: CASSFAVTTDTQYF. The entire variable domain, with the rest obtained from reference TRBV5-8 and TRBJ2-3, is as follows: EAGVTQSPTHLIKTRGQQATLRCSPISGHTSVYWYQQALGLGLQFLLWYDEGEERNRGNFPPRFSGRQFPNYSSELNVNALELEDSALYLCASSFAVTTDTQYFGPGTRLTVL.

Ten or more counts support this clonotype. The V call is TRBV6-6, the J call TRBJ1-5; D is ambiguous. Trimming removed 2 bases at V and 4 bases at J, with 15 bases between. This CDR3 region has 16 residues. Germline loops: CDR1 MNHNY, CDR2 SVGAGI (reference sequence). CDR3 sequence reads: CASSYPSLEGNQPQHF. As DNA, the CDR3 is TGTGCCAGCAGTTACCCGTCCCTGGAAGGAAATCAGCCCCAGCATTTT.